Listed here is a single TCR beta chain. Sequencing used immunoSEQ multiplex PCR; TCRdb keeps in-frame clones, though not all of them. The sample includes 150,000 to 200,000 clones, 85% to 90% of them seen just once. Germline V gene lookup returns CDR1 LNHDA and CDR2 SQIVND (reference sequence). Trimming cost V 7 bases and J 7 bases; bases outside gene matches: 9. The length of the CDR3 is 14 residues. This entry comes from a study of blood T cell repertoires in COVID-19. The sequence was collected from a human donor in a cohort sampled during active COVID-19. Sequencing was carried out using peripheral blood. The chain joins TRBV19 to TRBJ1-5; the match to TRBD1 covers 8 bases. Here the CDR3 reads CASTDGQGPQPQHF. CDR3 in DNA: TGTGCCAGTACAGACGGACAGGGCCCACAGCCCCAGCATTTT.